This T cell receptor beta chain came from a study of blood T cell repertoires in COVID-19. Across the study: COVID-19 samples collected from the United States, Italy and Spain covered acute and convalescent phases.

Seattle cases were enrolled at active infection and followed longitudinally. Authors' methods: From reference gene primer amplification, estimates of nucleated cell counts were derived. Sequencing was performed with immunoSEQ multiplex PCR; in TCRdb, only in-frame clones are kept and a portion is missing. V, J and clone size reflect that table, while D and trimming were determined from the DNA. The data show nearly 70,000 clones, 91% seen once. CDR1 and CDR2 (germline): MDHEN, SYDVKM. Trimming removed 3 bases at V and 6 bases at J, with 8 bases between. This CDR3 region has 13 residues. The TCR originated in a middle-aged man with COVID-19, enrolled during active disease. The material sequenced was peripheral blood. The chain carries TRBV28 and TRBJ1-4, with a possible D match to TRBD1 (5 bases). The CDR3 DNA reads as TGTGCCAGCAGTTTTTCCAGGGATGAAAAACTGTTTTTT. Protein product: CASSFSRDEKLFF.